This T cell receptor beta chain was retrieved from a study of blood T cell repertoires in COVID-19. Study in general: The cDNA or gDNA used as material had been derived from T cells, B-cell-depleted T cells, or PBMCs.

Trimming removed 4 bases from V and 3 bases from J, with 12 bases in between. CDR3 length equals 14 residues. Germline lookup yields CDR1 SGHRS and CDR2 YFSETQ. Assay used: immunoSEQ multiplex PCR; TCRdb lists only in-frame clones, some missing. This sample has 130,000 or so clones, with around 80% found just once. Participant-reported clinical history was the basis for cohort assignment. The source of this sequence is a man in his forties or fifties with acute COVID-19. J is TRBJ2-3 and V is TRBV5-1; D gene ambiguous. The sequenced sample consisted of PBMCs or T cells enriched from blood (not recorded which). CDR3 sequence: CASSTGFDTDTQYF. The DNA of the CDR3 is TGCGCCAGCAGCACCGGGTTTGATACAGATACGCAGTATTTT.